The text below deals with one T cell receptor beta chain. The data stem from a study of blood T cell repertoires in COVID-19. Participant ages covered roughly 18 to 89 years across about two dozen US areas. Donors in Cohort 3 counted as recovered after two negative PCRs, clearance, or symptom resolution. Clones were read by immunoSEQ multiplex PCR, and TCRdb kept only the in-frame ones, dropping some. The sample holds 450,000 to 500,000 clones; roughly 90% are singletons and the top ten take under 0.75%. The V and J ends lost 8 bases and 5 bases respectively, with 12 bases between them. The CDR3 length is 12 residues. The germline gives CDR1 LNHDA, CDR2 SQIVND (reference sequence).

The J gene is TRBJ1-1, the V gene TRBV19; the D gene is possibly TRBD1 (5 bases). This TCR was recovered from a young woman who had recovered from COVID-19. The sequencing sample was made of PBMCs or T cells enriched from blood (not recorded which). CDR3 in DNA: TGTGCCAGTTTAGGGGTTGGGACTGAAGCTTTCTTT. Protein product: CASLGVGTEAFF.